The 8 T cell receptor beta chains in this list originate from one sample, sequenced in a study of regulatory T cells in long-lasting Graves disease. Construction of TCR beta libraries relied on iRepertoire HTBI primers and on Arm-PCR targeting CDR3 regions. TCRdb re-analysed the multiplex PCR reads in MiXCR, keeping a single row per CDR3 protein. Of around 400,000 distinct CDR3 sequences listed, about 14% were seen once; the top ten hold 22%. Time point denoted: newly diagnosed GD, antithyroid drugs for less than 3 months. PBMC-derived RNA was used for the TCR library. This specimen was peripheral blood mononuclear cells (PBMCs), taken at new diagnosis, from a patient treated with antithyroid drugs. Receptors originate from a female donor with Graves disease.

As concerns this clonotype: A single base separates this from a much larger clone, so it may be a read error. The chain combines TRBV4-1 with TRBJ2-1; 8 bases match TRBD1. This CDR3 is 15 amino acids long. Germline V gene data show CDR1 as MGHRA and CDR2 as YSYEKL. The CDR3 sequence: CAGSRKGTGHNEQFF. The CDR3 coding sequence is TGCGCCGGCAGCCGGAAAGGGACAGGCCACAATGAGCAGTTCTTC.

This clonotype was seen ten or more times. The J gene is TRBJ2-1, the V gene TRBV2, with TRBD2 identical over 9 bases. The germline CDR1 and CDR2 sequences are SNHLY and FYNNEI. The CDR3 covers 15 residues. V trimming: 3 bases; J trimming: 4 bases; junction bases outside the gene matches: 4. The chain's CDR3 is CASSDVSGGYNEQFF. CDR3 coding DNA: TGTGCCAGCAGTGATGTCAGCGGGGGGTACAATGAGCAGTTCTTC.

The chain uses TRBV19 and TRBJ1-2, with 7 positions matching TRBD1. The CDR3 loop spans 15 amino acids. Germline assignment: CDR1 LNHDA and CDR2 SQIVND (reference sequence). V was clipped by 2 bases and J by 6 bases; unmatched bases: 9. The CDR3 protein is CASSISQGQANGYTF. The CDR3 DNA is TGTGCCAGTAGTATATCCCAAGGACAGGCCAATGGCTACACCTTC.

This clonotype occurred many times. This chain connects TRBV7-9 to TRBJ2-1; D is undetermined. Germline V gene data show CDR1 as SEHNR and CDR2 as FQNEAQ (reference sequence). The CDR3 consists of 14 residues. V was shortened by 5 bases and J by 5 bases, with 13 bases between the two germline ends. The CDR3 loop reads CASSPIHGNNEQFF. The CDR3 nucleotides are TGTGCCAGCAGCCCCATCCACGGCAACAATGAGCAGTTCTTC.

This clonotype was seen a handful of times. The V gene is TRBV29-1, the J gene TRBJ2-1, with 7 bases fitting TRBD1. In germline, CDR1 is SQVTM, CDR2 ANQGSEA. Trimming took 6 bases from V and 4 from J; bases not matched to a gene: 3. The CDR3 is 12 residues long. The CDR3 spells CSVEDRYNEQFF. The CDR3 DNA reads TGCAGCGTAGAGGACAGGTACAATGAGCAGTTCTTC.

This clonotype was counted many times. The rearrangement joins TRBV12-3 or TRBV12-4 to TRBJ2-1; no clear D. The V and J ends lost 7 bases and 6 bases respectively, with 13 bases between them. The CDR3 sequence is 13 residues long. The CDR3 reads CASTPTPSNEQFF. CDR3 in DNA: TGTGCCAGCACCCCGACCCCCTCCAATGAGCAGTTCTTC.

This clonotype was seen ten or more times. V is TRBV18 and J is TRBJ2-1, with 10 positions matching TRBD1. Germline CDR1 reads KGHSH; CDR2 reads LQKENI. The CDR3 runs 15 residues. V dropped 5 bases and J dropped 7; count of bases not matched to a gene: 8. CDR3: CASSLTGGAFNEQFF. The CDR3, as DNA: TGTGCCAGCTCATTGACAGGGGGCGCCTTTAATGAGCAGTTCTTC.

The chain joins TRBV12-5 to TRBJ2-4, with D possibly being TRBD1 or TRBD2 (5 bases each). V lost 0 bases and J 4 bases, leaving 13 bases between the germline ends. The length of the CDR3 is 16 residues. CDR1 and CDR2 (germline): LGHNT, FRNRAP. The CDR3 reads CASGLVLGTTKNIQYF. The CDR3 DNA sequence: TGTGCTAGTGGTTTGGTACTGGGGACGACAAAAAACATTCAGTACTTC.